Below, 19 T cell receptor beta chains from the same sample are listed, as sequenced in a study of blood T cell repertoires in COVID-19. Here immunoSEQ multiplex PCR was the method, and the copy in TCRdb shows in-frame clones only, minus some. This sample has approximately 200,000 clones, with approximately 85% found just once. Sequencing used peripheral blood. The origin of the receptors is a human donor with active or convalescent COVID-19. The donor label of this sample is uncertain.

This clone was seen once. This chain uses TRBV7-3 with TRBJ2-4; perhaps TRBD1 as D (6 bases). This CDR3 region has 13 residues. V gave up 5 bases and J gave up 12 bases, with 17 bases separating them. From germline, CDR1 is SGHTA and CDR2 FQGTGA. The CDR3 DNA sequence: TGTGCCAGCAGCAAAACAGGGAGTTCGACTCAGTACTTC. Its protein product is CASSKTGSSTQYF.

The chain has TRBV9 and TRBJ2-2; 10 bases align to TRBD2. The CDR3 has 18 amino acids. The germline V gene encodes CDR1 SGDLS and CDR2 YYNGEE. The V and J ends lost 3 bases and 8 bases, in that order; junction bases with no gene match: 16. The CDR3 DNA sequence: TGTGCCAGCAGCGGTCTCAGACCCGGGGGACTAGCGAATGGGGAGCTGTTTTTT. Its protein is CASSGLRPGGLANGELFF.

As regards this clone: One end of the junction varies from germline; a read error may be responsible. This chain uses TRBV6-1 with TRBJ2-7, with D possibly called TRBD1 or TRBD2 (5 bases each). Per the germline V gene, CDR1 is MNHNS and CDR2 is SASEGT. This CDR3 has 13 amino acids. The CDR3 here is CASSEGEYYEQYF. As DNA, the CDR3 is TGTGCCAGCAGCGAAGGGGAGTACTACGAGCAGTACTTC.

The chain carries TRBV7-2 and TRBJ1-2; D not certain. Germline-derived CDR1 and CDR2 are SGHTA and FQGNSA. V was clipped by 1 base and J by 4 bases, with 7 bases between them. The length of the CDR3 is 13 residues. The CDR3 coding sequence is TGTGCCAGCAGCTTAGAGGCAGGCTATGGCTACACCTTC. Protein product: CASSLEAGYGYTF.

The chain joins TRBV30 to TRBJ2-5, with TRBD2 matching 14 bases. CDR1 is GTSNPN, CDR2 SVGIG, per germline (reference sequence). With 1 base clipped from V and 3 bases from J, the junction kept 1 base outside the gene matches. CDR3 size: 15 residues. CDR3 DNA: TGTGCCTGGAGTGCGGGACTAGCGGGAGAAGAGACCCAGTACTTC. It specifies CAWSAGLAGEETQYF.

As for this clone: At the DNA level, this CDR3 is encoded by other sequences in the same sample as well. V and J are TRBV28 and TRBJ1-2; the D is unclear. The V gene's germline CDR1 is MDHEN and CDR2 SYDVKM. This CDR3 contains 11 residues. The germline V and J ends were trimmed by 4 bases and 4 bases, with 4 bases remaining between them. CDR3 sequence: CASSSGYGYTF. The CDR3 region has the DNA TGTGCCAGCAGTTCGGGCTATGGCTACACCTTC.

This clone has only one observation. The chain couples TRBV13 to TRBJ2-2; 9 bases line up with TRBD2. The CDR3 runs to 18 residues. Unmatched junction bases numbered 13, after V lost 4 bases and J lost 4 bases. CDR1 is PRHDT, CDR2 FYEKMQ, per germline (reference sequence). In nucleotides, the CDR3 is TGTGCCAGCAGCTCCGCCGGGGGGCGGGAGGGCTTCACCGGGGAGCTGTTTTTT. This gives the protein CASSSAGGREGFTGELFF.

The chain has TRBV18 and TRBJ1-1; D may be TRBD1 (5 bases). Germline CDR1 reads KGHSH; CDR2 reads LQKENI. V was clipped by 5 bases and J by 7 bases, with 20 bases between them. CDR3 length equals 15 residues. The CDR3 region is CASSEPGRDSFEAFF. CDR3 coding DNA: TGTGCCAGCTCAGAACCGGGACGGGACTCTTTTGAAGCTTTCTTT. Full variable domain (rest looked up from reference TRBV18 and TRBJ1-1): NAGVMQNPRHLVRRRGQEARLRCSPMKGHSHVYWYRQLPEEGLKFMVYLQKENIIDESGMPKERFSAEFPKEGPSILRIQQVVRGDSAAYFCASSEPGRDSFEAFFGQGTRLTVV.

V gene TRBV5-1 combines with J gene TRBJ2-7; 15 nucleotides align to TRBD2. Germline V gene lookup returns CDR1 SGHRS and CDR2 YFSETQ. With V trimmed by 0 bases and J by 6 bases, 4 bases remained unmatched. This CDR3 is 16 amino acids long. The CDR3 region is CASSLAGTSGRSEQYF. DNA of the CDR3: TGCGCCAGCAGCTTGGCCGGGACTAGCGGGAGGAGCGAGCAGTACTTC.

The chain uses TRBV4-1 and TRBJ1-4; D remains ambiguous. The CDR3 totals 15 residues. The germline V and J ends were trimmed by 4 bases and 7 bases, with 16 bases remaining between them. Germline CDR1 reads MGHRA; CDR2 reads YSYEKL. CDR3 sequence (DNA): TGCGCCAGCAGCCCTCCGCGAGGGTCGGTTGAAAAACTGTTTTTT. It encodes CASSPPRGSVEKLFF.

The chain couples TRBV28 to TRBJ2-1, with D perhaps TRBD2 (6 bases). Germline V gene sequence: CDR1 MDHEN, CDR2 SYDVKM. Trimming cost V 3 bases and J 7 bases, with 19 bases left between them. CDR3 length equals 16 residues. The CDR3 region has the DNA TGTGCCAGCAGTTTCCGAAAGTCGGGAGACGGGAATGAGCAGTTCTTC. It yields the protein CASSFRKSGDGNEQFF. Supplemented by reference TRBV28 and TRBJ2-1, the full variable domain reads DVKVTQSSRYLVKRTGEKVFLECVQDMDHENMFWYRQDPGLGLRLIYFSYDVKMKEKGDIPEGYSVSREKKERFSLILESASTNQTSMYLCASSFRKSGDGNEQFFGPGTRLTVL.

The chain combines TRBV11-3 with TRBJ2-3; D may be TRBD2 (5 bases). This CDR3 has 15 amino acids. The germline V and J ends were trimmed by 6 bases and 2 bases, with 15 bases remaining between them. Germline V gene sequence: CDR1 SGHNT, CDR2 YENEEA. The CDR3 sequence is CASRSPRTDTDTQYF. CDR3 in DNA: TGTGCCAGCAGGAGTCCTCGGACTGACACAGATACGCAGTATTTT.

The CDR3 DNA follows: TGTGCCATCAGTGAAAGTGCAGGAAAGGCTGAAGCTTTCTTT. It translates to CAISESAGKAEAFF. The chain joins TRBV10-3 to TRBJ1-1; D is unresolved. The CDR3 runs 14 residues. V lost 3 bases, J lost 6 bases, and 14 bases lay in between. CDR1 is ENHRY and CDR2 is SYGVKD in the germline V gene.

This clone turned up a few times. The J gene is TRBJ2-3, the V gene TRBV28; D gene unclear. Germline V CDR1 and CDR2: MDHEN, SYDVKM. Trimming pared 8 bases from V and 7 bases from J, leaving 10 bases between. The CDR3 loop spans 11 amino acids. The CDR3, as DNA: TGTGCCAGCGTCATGAGGAATACGCAGTATTTT. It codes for CASVMRNTQYF. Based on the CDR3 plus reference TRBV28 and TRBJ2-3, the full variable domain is DVKVTQSSRYLVKRTGEKVFLECVQDMDHENMFWYRQDPGLGLRLIYFSYDVKMKEKGDIPEGYSVSREKKERFSLILESASTNQTSMYLCASVMRNTQYFGPGTRLTVL.

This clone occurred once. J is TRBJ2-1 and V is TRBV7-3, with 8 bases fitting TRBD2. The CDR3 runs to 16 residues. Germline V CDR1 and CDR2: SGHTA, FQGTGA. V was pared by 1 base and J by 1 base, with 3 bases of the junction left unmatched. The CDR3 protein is CASSLIGGGSYNEQFF. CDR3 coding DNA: TGTGCCAGCAGCTTAATTGGCGGGGGGTCCTACAATGAGCAGTTCTTC. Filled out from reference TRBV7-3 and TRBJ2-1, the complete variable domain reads GAGVSQTPSNKVTEKGKYVELRCDPISGHTALYWYRQSLGQGPEFLIYFQGTGAADDSGLPNDRFFAVRPEGSVSTLKIQRTERGDSAVYLCASSLIGGGSYNEQFFGPGTRLTVL.

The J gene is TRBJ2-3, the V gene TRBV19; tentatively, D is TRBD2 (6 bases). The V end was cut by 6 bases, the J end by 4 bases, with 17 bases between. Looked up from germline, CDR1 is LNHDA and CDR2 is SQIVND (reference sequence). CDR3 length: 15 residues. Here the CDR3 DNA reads TGTGCCAGTAGCATGGGACTCCTCGGCGCAGATACGCAGTATTTT. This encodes CASSMGLLGADTQYF.

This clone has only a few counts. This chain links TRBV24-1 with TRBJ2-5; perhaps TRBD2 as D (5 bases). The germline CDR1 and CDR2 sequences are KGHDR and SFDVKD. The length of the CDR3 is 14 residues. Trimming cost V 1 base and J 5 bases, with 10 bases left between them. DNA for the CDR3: TGTGCCACCAGTGATTTTTCGGGAAAGGAGACCCAGTACTTC. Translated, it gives CATSDFSGKETQYF.

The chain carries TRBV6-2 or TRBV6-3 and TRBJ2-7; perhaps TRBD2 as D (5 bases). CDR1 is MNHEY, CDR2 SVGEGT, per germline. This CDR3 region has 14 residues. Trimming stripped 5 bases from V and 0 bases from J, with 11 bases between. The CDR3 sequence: CASSPDLSSYEQYF. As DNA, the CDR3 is TGTGCCAGCAGTCCGGACTTGAGCTCCTACGAGCAGTACTTC.

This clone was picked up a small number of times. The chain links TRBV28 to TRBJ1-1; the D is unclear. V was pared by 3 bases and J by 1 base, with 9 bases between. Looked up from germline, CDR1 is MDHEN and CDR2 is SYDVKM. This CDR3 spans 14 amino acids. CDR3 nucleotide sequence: TGTGCCAGCAGTTTGCAGGCGGGGAACACTGAAGCTTTCTTT. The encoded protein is CASSLQAGNTEAFF.